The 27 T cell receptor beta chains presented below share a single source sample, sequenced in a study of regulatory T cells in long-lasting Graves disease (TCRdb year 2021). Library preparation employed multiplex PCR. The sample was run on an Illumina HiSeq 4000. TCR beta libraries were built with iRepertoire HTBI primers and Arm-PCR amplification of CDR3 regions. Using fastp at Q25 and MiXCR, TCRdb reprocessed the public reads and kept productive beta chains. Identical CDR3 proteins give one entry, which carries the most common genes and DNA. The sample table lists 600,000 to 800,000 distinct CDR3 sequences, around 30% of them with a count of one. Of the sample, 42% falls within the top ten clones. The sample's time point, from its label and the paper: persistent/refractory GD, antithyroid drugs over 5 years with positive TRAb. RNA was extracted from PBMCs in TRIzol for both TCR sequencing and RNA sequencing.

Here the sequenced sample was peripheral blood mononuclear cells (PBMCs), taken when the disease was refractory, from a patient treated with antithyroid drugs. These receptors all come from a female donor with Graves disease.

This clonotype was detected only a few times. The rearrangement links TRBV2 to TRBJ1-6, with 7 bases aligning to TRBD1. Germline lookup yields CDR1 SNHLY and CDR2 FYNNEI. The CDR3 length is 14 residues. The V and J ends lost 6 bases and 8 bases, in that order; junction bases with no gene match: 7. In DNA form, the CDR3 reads TGTGCCAGCAGGACAGGGCCAGAGGATTCACCCCTCCACTTT. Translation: CASRTGPEDSPLHF.

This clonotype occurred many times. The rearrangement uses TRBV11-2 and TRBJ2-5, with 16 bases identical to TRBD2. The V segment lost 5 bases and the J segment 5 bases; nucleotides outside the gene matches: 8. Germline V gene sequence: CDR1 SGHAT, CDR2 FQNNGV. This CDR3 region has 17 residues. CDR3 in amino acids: CASSKGLAGGVQETQYF. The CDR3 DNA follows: TGTGCCAGCAGCAAGGGACTAGCGGGAGGGGTCCAGGAGACCCAGTACTTC. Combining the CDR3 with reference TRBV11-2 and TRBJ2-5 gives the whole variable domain EAGVAQSPRYKIIEKRQSVAFWCNPISGHATLYWYQQILGQGPKLLIQFQNNGVVDDSQLPKDRFSAERLKGVDSTLKIQPAKLEDSAVYLCASSKGLAGGVQETQYFGPGTRLLVL.

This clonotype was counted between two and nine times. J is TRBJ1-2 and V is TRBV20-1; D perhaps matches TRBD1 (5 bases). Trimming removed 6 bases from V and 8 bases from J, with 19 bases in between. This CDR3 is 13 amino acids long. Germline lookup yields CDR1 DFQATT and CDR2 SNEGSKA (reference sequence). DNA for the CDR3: TGCAGTGCGCTGACAGCCGCGGGGGAGGGCTACACCTTC. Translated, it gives CSALTAAGEGYTF.

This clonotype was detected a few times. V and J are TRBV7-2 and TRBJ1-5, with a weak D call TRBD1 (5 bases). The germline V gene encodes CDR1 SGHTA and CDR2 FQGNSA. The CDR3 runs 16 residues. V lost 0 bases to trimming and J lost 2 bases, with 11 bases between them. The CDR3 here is CASSLARGVGNQPQHF. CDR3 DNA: TGTGCCAGCAGCTTAGCGCGAGGGGTTGGCAATCAGCCCCAGCATTTT.

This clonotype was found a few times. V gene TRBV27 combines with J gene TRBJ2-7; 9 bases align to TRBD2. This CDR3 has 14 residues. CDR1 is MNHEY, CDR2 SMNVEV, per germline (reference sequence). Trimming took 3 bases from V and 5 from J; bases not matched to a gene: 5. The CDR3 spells CASSFPAGGNEQYF. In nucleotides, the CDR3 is TGTGCCAGCAGTTTTCCAGCGGGAGGAAACGAGCAGTACTTC.

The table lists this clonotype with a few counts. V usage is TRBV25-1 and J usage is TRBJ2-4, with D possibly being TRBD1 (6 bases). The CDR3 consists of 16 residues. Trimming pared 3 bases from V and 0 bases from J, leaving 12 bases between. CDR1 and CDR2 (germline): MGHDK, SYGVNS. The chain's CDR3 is CASSDNQQGAKNIQYF. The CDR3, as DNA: TGTGCCAGCAGTGACAACCAACAGGGAGCCAAAAACATTCAGTACTTC.

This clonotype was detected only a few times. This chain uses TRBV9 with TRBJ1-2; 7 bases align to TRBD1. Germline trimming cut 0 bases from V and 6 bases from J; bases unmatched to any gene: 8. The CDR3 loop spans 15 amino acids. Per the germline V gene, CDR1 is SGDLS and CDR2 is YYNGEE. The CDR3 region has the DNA TGTGCCAGCAGCGTAGCTAAAGGGGGCGCGGATGGCTACACCTTC. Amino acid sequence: CASSVAKGGADGYTF.

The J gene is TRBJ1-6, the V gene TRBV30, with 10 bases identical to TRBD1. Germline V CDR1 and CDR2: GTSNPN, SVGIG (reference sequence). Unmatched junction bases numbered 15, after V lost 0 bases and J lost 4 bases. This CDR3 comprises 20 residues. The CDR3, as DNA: TGTGCCTGGAGTGTTGTTGGCCTCTCGACAGGGGGCTCGTATAATTCACCCCTCCACTTT. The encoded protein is CAWSVVGLSTGGSYNSPLHF.

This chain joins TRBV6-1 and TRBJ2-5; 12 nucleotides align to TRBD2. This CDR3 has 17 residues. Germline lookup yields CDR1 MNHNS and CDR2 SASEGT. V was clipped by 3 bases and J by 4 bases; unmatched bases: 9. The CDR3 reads CASSEPSGRVWGETQYF. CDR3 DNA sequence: TGTGCCAGCAGTGAGCCTAGCGGGAGGGTTTGGGGAGAGACCCAGTACTTC.

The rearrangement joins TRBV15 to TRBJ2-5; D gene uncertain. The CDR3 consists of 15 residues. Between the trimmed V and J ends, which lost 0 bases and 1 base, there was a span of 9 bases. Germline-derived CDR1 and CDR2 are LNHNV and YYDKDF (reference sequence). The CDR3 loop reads CATSRDLGFQETQYF. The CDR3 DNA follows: TGTGCCACCAGCAGAGATTTAGGGTTCCAAGAGACCCAGTACTTC.

In DNA, the CDR3 is TGCAGTGCTAGAGATCTCTCTAGCGGCTCCTACGAGCAGTACTTC. Protein: CSARDLSSGSYEQYF. This sequence joins TRBV20-1 and TRBJ2-7, with 7 positions matching TRBD2. From germline, CDR1 is DFQATT and CDR2 SNEGSKA (reference sequence). The CDR3 contains 15 residues. Trimming at V came to 0 bases and at J to 0 bases, leaving 5 bases not matched to a gene.

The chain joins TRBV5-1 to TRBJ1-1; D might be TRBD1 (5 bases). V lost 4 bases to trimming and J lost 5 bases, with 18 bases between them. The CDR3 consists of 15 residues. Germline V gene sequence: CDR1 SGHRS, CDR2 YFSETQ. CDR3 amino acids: CASSPDGGGRTEAFF. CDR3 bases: TGCGCCAGCAGCCCGGACGGGGGAGGGCGTACTGAAGCTTTCTTT. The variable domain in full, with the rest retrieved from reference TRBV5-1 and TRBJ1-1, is KAGVTQTPRYLIKTRGQQVTLSCSPISGHRSVSWYQQTPGQGLQFLFEYFSETQRNKGNFPGRFSGRQFSNSRSEMNVSTLELGDSALYLCASSPDGGGRTEAFFGQGTRLTVV.

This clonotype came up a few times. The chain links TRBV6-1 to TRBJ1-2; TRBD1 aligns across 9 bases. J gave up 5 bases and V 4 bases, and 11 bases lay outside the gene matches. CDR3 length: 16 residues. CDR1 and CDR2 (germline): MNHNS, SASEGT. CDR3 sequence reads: CASSATTRQGEYGYTF. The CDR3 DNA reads TGTGCCAGCAGTGCGACGACAAGACAGGGGGAGTATGGCTACACCTTC.

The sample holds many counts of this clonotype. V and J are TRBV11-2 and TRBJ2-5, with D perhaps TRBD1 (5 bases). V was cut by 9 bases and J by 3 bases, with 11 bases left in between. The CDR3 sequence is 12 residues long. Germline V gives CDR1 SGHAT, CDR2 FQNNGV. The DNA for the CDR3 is TGTGCCAGTCGAAAAGGGGAAGAGACCCAGTACTTC. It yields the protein CASRKGEETQYF.

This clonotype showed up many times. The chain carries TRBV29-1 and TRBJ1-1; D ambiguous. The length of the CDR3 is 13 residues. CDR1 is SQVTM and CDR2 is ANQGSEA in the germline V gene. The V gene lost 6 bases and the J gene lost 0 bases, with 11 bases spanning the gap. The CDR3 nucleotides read TGCAGCGTGGGCGGACGGATGAACACTGAAGCTTTCTTT. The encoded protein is CSVGGRMNTEAFF.

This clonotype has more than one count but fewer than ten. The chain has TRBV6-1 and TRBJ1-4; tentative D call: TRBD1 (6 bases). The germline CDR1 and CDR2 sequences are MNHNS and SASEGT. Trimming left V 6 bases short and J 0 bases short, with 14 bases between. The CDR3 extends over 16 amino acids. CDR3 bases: TGTGCCAGCAGCCTTGGGACACTTCCAACTAATGAAAAACTGTTTTTT. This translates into CASSLGTLPTNEKLFF.

CDR3 amino acids: CASSLQGALPNYGYTF. The CDR3 bases are TGTGCCAGCAGTTTGCAGGGGGCCCTTCCTAACTATGGCTACACCTTC. V and J are TRBV12-3 or TRBV12-4 and TRBJ1-2; 8 bases align to TRBD1. V shed 3 bases and J 0 bases; nucleotides not matched to a gene: 6. CDR3 size: 16 residues.

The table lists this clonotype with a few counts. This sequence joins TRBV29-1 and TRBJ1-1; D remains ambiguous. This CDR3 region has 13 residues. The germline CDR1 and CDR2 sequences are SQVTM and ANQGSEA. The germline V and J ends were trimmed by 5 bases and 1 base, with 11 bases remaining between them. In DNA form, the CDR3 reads TGCAGCGTTTGCCCGCCCTCGAACACTGAAGCTTTCTTT. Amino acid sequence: CSVCPPSNTEAFF.

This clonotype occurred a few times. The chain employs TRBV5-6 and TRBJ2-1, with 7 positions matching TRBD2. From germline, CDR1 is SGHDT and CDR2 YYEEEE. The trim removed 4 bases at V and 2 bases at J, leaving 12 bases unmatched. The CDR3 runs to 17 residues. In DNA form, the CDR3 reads TGTGCCAGCAGCGCGGCCTTCCTAGCGGAAGCCTACAATGAGCAGTTCTTC. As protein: CASSAAFLAEAYNEQFF.

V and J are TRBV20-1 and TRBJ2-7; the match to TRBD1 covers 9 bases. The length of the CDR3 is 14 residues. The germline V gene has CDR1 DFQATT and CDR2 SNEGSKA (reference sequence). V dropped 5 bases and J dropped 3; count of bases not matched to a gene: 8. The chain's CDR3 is CSAEEGTGIYEQYF. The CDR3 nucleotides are TGCAGTGCTGAGGAGGGGACAGGGATCTACGAGCAGTACTTC.

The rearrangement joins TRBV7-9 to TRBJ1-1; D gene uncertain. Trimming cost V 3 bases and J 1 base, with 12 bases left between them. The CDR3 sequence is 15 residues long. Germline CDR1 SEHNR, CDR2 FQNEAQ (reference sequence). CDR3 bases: TGTGCCAGCAGCTTCGCCCCTCACGCGAACACTGAAGCTTTCTTT. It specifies CASSFAPHANTEAFF.

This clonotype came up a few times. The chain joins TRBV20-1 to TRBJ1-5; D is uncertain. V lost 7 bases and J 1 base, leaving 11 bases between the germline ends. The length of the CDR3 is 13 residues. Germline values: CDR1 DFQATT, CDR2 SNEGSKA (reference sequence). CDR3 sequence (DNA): TGCAGTGTTGCTGAATCAAGCAATCAGCCCCAGCATTTT. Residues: CSVAESSNQPQHF.

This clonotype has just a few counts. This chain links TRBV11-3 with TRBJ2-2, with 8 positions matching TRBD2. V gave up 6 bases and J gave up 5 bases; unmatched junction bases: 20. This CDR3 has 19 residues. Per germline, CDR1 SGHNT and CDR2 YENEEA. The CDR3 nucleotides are TGTGCCAGCAGTTCACCACCATCCTTTATCAGCGGGAGAACCGGGGAGCTGTTTTTT. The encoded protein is CASSSPPSFISGRTGELFF.

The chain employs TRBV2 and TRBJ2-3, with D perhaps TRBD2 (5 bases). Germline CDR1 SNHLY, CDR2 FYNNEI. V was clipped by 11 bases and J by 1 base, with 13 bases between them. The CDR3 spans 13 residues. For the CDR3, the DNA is TGTGCCTTTAGCGTCGGGGGCACAGATACGCAGTATTTT. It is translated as CAFSVGGTDTQYF.

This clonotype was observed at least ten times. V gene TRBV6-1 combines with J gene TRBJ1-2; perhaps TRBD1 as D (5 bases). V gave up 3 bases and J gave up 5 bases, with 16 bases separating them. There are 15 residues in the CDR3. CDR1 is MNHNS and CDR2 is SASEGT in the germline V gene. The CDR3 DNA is TGTGCCAGCAGTGAGATAATAACAGGCCCATATGGCTACACCTTC. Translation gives CASSEIITGPYGYTF.

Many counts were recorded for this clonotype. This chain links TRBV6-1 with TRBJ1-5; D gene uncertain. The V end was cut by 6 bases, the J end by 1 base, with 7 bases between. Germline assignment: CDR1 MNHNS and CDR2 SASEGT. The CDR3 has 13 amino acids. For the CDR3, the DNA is TGTGCCAGCAGCGGACTGAGCAATCAGCCCCAGCATTTT. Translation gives CASSGLSNQPQHF.

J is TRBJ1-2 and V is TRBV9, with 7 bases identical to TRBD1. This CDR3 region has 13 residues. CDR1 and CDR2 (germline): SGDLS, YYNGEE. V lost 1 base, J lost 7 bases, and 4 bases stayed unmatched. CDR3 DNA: TGTGCCAGCAGCGTAAGGACAGGATCTGGCTACACCTTC. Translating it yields CASSVRTGSGYTF.